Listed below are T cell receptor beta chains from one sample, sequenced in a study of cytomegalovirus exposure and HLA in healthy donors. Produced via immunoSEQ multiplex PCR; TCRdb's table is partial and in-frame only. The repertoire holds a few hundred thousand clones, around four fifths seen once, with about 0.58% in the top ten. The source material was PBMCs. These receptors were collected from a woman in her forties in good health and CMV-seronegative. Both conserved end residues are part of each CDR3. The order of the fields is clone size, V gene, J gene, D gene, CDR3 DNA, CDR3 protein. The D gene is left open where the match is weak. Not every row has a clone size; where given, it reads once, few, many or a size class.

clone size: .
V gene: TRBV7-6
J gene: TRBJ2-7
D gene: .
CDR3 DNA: TGTGCCAGCAGCTTAGGGCCAGGTCCCCTAAGCTCCTACGAGCAGTACTTC
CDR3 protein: CASSLGPGPLSSYEQYF

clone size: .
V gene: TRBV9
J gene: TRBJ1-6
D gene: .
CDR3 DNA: TGTGCCAGCAGCTCGGGTGACTCCTATAATTCACCCCTCCACTTT
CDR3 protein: CASSSGDSYNSPLHF

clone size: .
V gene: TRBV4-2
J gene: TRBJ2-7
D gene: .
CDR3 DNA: TGTGCCAGCAGCCCGAACCCCTCTAGCGACGAGCAGTACTTC
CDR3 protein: CASSPNPSSDEQYF

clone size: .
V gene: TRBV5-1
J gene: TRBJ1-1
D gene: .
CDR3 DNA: TGCGCCAGCAGCTTGCGGGGAGAGAACACTGAAGCTTTCTTT
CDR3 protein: CASSLRGENTEAFF

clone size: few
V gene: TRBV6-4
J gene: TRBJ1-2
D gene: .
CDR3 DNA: TGTGCCAGCAGTGACTCGACAGGTGGGGCTTTCTATGGCTACACCTTC
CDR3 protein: CASSDSTGGAFYGYTF

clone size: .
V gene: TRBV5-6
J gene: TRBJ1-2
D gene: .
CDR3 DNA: TGTGCCAGCAGCCCTGACACAGGAGGCTACACCTTC
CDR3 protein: CASSPDTGGYTF

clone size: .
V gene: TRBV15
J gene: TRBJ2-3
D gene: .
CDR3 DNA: TGTGCCACCAAGGGGTCGGTAGGGCCGCAAGATACGCAGTATTTT
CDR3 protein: CATKGSVGPQDTQYF

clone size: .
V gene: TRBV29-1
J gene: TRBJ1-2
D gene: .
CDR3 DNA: TGCAGCGCCCTCTCGGGGGTAGGATATGGCTACACCTTC
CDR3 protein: CSALSGVGYGYTF

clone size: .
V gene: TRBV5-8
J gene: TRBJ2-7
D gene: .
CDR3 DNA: TGTGCCAGCAGCAGGGAGGACGACGAGCAGTACTTC
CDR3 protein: CASSREDDEQYF

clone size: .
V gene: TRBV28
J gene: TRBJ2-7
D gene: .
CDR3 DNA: TGTGCCAGCAGTATTCAGTCCTACGAGCAGTACTTC
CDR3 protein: CASSIQSYEQYF

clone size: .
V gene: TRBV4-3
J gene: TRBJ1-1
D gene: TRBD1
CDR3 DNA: TGCGCCAGCAGCCAAGGCCGACAGGGGGACACTGAAGCTTTCTTT
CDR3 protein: CASSQGRQGDTEAFF

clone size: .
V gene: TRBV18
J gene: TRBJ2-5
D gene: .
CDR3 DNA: TGTGCCAGCTCACCCACAGTGGGAGAGACCCAGTACTTC
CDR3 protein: CASSPTVGETQYF

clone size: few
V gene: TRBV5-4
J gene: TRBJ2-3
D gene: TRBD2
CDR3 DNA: TGTGCCAGCAGCTCACTAGCGGGGGGCCGAACGCAGTATTTT
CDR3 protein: CASSSLAGGRTQYF